This T cell receptor (beta chain) was recovered during a study of blood T cell repertoires in COVID-19. Study summary: Samples representing acute and convalescent COVID-19 were sourced from the United States, Italy and Spain. Sources were T cells, B-cell-depleted T cells, or PBMCs; the material itself was cDNA or gDNA.

As handled by the study authors: It was from reference gene primer amplification that nucleated cell counts were estimated. The method was immunoSEQ multiplex PCR; TCRdb's version includes in-frame clones alone and lacks a portion of them. That table is the source of V, J and clone size, and D and trimming were worked out from the DNA. The sample includes about 4,700 clones, roughly 82% of them seen just once. This CDR3 has 16 residues. The germline CDR1 and CDR2 sequences are MDHEN and SYDVKM. J lost 0 bases, V lost 6 bases, and 2 bases had no gene match. The receptor comes from a man between 65 and 80 years old with active COVID-19. The rearrangement uses TRBV28 and TRBJ2-1, with TRBD2 matching 13 bases. Sequenced sample: peripheral blood. The CDR3 loop is CASRTSGGSSYNEQFF. The DNA of the CDR3 is TGTGCCAGCAGGACTAGCGGGGGGAGCTCCTACAATGAGCAGTTCTTC.